The 5 T cell receptor beta chains given below trace back to one sample, sequenced in a study of cytomegalovirus exposure and HLA in healthy donors. Primers included in the PCR were 60 Vbeta and 13 Jbeta primers. The table came from immunoSEQ multiplex PCR; TCRdb's copy has only in-frame clones and leaves some out. Altogether roughly 200,000 clones are present, about 77% being singletons, with the ten largest covering 2.9%. Sample: PBMCs. The source is a female donor in good health and CMV-seronegative.

The rearrangement joins TRBV27 to TRBJ2-1; a possible D gene is TRBD2 (6 bases). CDR1 MNHEY and CDR2 SMNVEV come from the germline V gene (reference sequence). V was cut by 1 base and J by 7 bases, with 17 bases left in between. The CDR3 covers 16 residues. The chain's CDR3 is CASSLLASRERNEQFF. CDR3 nucleotides: TGTGCCAGCAGTTTATTGGCTAGCCGGGAGAGGAATGAGCAGTTCTTC.

This chain uses TRBV5-6 with TRBJ2-5; no clear D gene. The DNA end is more similar to TRBJ2-7, so the J call may be wrong. The CDR3 consists of 13 residues. Per the germline V gene, CDR1 is SGHDT and CDR2 is YYEEEE. The CDR3 spells CASSKTVTYEQYF. In nucleotides, the CDR3 is TGTGCCAGCAGCAAAACGGTCACCTACGAGCAGTACTTC.

The rearrangement links TRBV5-1 to TRBJ2-7, with a possible D match to TRBD1 (5 bases). CDR1 and CDR2 from the germline V gene are SGHRS and YFSETQ. The CDR3 is made up of 15 amino acids. Trimming shortened V by 2 bases and J by 1 base, and 13 bases separated the two germline ends. CDR3 amino acids: CASSFSQGRSYEQYF. CDR3 DNA: TGCGCCAGCAGCTTCTCCCAGGGAAGGTCCTACGAGCAGTACTTC. The full variable domain, its missing parts supplied by reference TRBV5-1 and TRBJ2-7, is KAGVTQTPRYLIKTRGQQVTLSCSPISGHRSVSWYQQTPGQGLQFLFEYFSETQRNKGNFPGRFSGRQFSNSRSEMNVSTLELGDSALYLCASSFSQGRSYEQYFGPGTRLTVT.

The rearrangement uses TRBV5-6 and TRBJ1-2; D is possibly TRBD1 (5 bases). This CDR3 contains 13 residues. Germline V gene sequence: CDR1 SGHDT, CDR2 YYEEEE. V lost 4 bases to trimming and J lost 6 bases, with 13 bases between them. The CDR3 spells CASSERGVDGYTF. The CDR3 DNA sequence: TGTGCCAGCAGCGAGCGGGGGGTCGATGGCTACACCTTC.

The V call is TRBV27, the J call TRBJ2-1, with 9 bases identical to TRBD1. J was trimmed by 4 bases and V by 4 bases; bases with no gene match: 11. Germline V gene sequence: CDR1 MNHEY, CDR2 SMNVEV (reference sequence). The CDR3 extends over 17 amino acids. The CDR3 sequence is CASSSVPTGGIYNEQFF. DNA for the CDR3: TGTGCCAGCAGTTCGGTCCCGACAGGGGGGATTTACAATGAGCAGTTCTTC.